The rows below give T cell receptor beta chains drawn from one sample of a study of T cells after yellow fever vaccination. TCRdb passed the 5' RACE reads through MiXCR, listing each CDR3 protein once. The sample includes roughly 520,000 distinct CDR3 sequences, about a fifth of them seen just once. The sample consisted of PBMCs, taken about 20 days after the first yellow fever vaccination. These receptors originate from a man aged 18 to 30 who received the YFV17D yellow fever vaccine. Each CDR3 is given with its conserved first and last residue. A D gene is named only where the DNA matches it firmly. Clone size appears in some rows only: once, few, many, or a class for an expanded clone.

TGTGCCAGCAGCTCTATCGGGGGCAATGAGCAGTTCTTC,CASSSIGGNEQFF,TRBV7-3,-,13,TRBJ2-1,many
TGTGCCAGCAGCGTTCCGGGACCTTATGGCTACACCTTC,CASSVPGPYGYTF,TRBV7-2,-,13,TRBJ1-2,-
TGTGCCAGCAGCTTAATGTCTAGCGGGGATGAGCAGTACTTC,CASSLMSSGDEQYF,TRBV7-6,TRBD2,14,TRBJ2-7,-
TGTGCCAGCAGTTACTCGACTGGGCTAGCGGGGACAGATACGCAGTATTTT,CASSYSTGLAGTDTQYF,TRBV6-5,TRBD2,17,TRBJ2-3,-
TGTGCCAGCAGTTTAAGCCGTCTCAATTCACCCCTCCACTTT,CASSLSRLNSPLHF,TRBV6-5,-,14,TRBJ1-6,-
TGCGCCAGCAGCTCCGGGACTAGCGGGGCGGTCCAAGAGACCCAGTACTTC,CASSSGTSGAVQETQYF,TRBV5-1,TRBD2,17,TRBJ2-5,-
TGTGCCAGCAGCGCCAGAGACAGGGGGGCTAATGAAAAACTGTTTTTT,CASSARDRGANEKLFF,TRBV9,TRBD1,16,TRBJ1-4,few
TGTGCCAGCACCGCTAGGTCCGAGACCTCGGGGGAGCAGTTCTTC,CASTARSETSGEQFF,TRBV6-2/TRBV6-3,-,15,TRBJ2-1,few
TGTGCCAGCAGTTTAATGAGTAGCGGGGGCCAAGAGACCCAGTACTTC,CASSLMSSGGQETQYF,TRBV12-3/TRBV12-4,TRBD2,16,TRBJ2-5,few
TGTGCCAGCAGCATACCCTACAGGGTCTATGGCTACACCTTC,CASSIPYRVYGYTF,TRBV5-5,-,14,TRBJ1-2,-
TGTGCCAGCAGCTTGGGCGCCCGGGACAGCTATGGCTACACCTTC,CASSLGARDSYGYTF,TRBV5-5,TRBD1,15,TRBJ1-2,-
TGTGCCATCAGGCCGGACATGAACACTGAAGCTTTCTTT,CAIRPDMNTEAFF,TRBV10-3,-,13,TRBJ1-1,few
TGCGCCAGCAGCCAAGAGTCCAGCGGGCGGACAGATACGCAGTATTTT,CASSQESSGRTDTQYF,TRBV4-3,-,16,TRBJ2-3,-
TGTGCCAGCAGCTTAGATGTTTTTAAGGTGCCCACGCAGTATTTT,CASSLDVFKVPTQYF,TRBV11-2,-,15,TRBJ2-3,-
TGTGCCAGCAGTTTAAGGGACAGCCAGCCCCAGCATTTT,CASSLRDSQPQHF,TRBV12-3/TRBV12-4,TRBD1,13,TRBJ1-5,-
TGTGCCAGCAGCCAAGAAGGGGTAGCCCCAGATACGCAGTATTTT,CASSQEGVAPDTQYF,TRBV3-1,-,15,TRBJ2-3,few
TGTGCCAGCAGTTTCTGGCCCCAGGGTGGCTATGGCTACACCTTC,CASSFWPQGGYGYTF,TRBV27,-,15,TRBJ1-2,-
TGTGCCAGCAGCGTAGACCCAGGCTCCTACGAGCAGTACTTC,CASSVDPGSYEQYF,TRBV9,-,14,TRBJ2-7,-
TGTGCCAGCAGCTTAGGGAGTGCGGGGTTAACCTACGAGCAGTACTTC,CASSLGSAGLTYEQYF,TRBV7-6,-,16,TRBJ2-7,few
TGTGCCAGCAGCTGGACAGGTTATGGCTACACCTTC,CASSWTGYGYTF,TRBV5-6,TRBD1,12,TRBJ1-2,few
TGTGCCAGCAGGCAGGGATATGCGGATACGCAGTATTTT,CASRQGYADTQYF,TRBV2,-,13,TRBJ2-3,-
TGCAGCGTTGGGGGGGCAGCGAACACCGGGGAGCTGTTTTTT,CSVGGAANTGELFF,TRBV29-1,-,14,TRBJ2-2,-
TGTGCCAGCAGCGCCCTCTGGGGCGGCACAGATACGCAGTATTTT,CASSALWGGTDTQYF,TRBV7-2,-,15,TRBJ2-3,few